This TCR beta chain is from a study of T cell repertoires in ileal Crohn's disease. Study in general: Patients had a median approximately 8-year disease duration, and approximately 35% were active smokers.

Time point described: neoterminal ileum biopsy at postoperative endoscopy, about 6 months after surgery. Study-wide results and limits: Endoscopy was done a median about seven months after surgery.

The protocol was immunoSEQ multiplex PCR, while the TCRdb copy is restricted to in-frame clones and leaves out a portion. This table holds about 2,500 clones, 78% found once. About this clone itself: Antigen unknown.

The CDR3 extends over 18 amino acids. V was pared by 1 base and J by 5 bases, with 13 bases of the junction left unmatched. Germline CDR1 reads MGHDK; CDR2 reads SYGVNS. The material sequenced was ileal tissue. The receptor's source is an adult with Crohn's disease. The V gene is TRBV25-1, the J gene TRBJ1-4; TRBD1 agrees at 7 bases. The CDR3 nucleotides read TGTGCCAGCAGTGAATTACCCCCCCGACAGGGAGGAAATGAAAAACTGTTTTTT. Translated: CASSELPPRQGGNEKLFF. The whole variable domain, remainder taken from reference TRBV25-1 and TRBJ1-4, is EADIYQTPRYLVIGTGKKITLECSQTMGHDKMYWYQQDPGMELHLIHYSYGVNSTEKGDLSSESTVSRIRTEHFPLTLESARPSHTSQYLCASSELPPRQGGNEKLFFGSGTQLSVL.